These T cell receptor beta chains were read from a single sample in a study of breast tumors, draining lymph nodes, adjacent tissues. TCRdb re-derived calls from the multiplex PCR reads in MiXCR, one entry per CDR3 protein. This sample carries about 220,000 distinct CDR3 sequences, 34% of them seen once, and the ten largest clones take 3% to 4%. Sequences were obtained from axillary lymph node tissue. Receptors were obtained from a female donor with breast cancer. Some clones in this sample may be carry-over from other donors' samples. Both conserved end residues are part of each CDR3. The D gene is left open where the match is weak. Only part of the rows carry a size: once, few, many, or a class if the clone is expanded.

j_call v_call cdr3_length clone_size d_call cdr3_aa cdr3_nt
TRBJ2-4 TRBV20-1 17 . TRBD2 CSATSGTSGGRGNIQYF TGCAGTGCTACCTCCGGGACTAGCGGGGGGCGGGGAAACATTCAGTACTTC
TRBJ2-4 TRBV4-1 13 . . CTSSQGLAIIQYF TGCACCAGCAGCCAAGGTCTAGCGATCATTCAGTACTTC
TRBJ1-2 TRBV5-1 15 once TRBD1 CAGSPGQGATYGYTF TGCGCCGGCAGCCCGGGACAGGGTGCCACCTATGGCTACACCTTC
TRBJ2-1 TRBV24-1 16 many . CATSDAQISSYNEQFF TGTGCCACCAGTGATGCTCAGATTAGCTCCTACAATGAGCAGTTCTTC
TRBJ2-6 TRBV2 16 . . CASIGQKNTGANVLTF TGTGCCAGCATAGGACAGAAGAACACCGGGGCCAACGTCCTGACTTTC
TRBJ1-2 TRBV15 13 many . CATSGTGSYGYTF TGTGCCACCAGCGGTACAGGGAGCTATGGCTACACCTTC
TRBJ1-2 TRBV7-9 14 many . CASSLEYNFYGYTF TGTGCCAGCAGCTTAGAGTACAATTTCTATGGCTACACCTTC
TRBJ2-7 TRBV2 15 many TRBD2 CASKRTSGSSYEQYF TGTGCCAGCAAGAGGACTAGCGGGAGCTCCTACGAGCAGTACTTC
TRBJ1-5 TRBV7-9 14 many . CASSLGGDGQPQHF TGTGCCAGCAGCTTGGGGGGGGACGGTCAGCCCCAGCATTTT
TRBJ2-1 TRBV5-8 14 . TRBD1 CASSLGTALGEQFF TGTGCCAGCAGCTTAGGGACAGCTCTCGGCGAGCAGTTCTTC
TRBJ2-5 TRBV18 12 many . CASSPAEETQYF TGTGCCAGCTCACCAGCGGAGGAGACCCAGTACTTC
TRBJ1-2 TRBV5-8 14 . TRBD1 CASSSGDRAYGYTF TGTGCCAGCAGCTCCGGGGACAGGGCATATGGCTACACCTTC
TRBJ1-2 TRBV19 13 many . CASSFQVDYGYTF TGTGCCAGTAGTTTCCAGGTGGACTATGGCTACACCTTC
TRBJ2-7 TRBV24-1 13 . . CATSDRLYYEQYF TGTGCCACCAGTGACAGACTATACTACGAGCAGTACTTC
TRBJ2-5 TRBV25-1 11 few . CASGTEETQYF TGTGCCAGCGGGACGGAGGAGACCCAGTACTTC
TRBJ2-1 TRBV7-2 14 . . CASSLGVGYNEQFF TGTGCCAGCAGCTTAGGAGTGGGCTACAATGAGCAGTTCTTC
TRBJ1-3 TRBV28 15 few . CASRAQVFSGNTIYF TGTGCCAGCAGGGCACAGGTATTCTCTGGAAACACCATATATTTT
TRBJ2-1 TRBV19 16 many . CASSTPKGSSYNEQFF TGTGCCAGTAGTACCCCAAAGGGAAGCTCCTACAATGAGCAGTTCTTC
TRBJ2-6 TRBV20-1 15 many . CSASKTGTGANVLTF TGCAGTGCTAGTAAAACAGGGACTGGGGCCAACGTCCTGACTTTC